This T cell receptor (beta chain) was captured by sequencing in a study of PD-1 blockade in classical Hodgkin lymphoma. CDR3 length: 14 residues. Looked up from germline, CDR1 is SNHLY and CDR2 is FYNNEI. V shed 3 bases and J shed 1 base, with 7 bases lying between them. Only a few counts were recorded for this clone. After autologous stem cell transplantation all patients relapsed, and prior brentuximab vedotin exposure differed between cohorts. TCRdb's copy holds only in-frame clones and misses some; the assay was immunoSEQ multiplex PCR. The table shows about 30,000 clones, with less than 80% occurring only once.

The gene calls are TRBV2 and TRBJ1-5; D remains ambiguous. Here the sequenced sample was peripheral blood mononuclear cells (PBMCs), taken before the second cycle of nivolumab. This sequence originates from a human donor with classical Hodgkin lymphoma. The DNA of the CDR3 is TGTGCCAGCAGTGAGGGTCAGAGCAATCAGCCCCAGCATTTT. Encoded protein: CASSEGQSNQPQHF.